This T cell receptor (beta chain) was identified in a study of blood T cell repertoires in COVID-19 (dated by TCRdb to the early 2020s). Concerning the study at large: Samples from collaborators originated in the United States, Italy and Spain and spanned both the acute and convalescent phases of COVID-19. The dataset comprised deeply sampled blood TCRbeta repertoires from subjects exposed to, actively infected with, or recovered from COVID-19. The material from the prospective study consisted of cDNA or gDNA derived from T cells, B-cell-depleted T cells, or PBMCs. Samples were obtained from the ongoing ImmuneRACE study (first 160 participants) and from over 1,000 subjects provided by 6 global collaborators. The repertoires were released in a freely available public database meant as a resource for research on the immune response to SARS-CoV-2. Where available, HLA class I and class II types were taken from metadata supplied by the sample provider and were not determined by assay-based typing. The sample metadata nearly always contained a de-identified subject ID, COVID-19 status, age in years and sex.

Collaborating institutions collected whole blood in K2EDTA tubes following their own protocols. For TCRbeta analysis, collaborators shipped samples as frozen whole blood, isolated PBMCs, or DNA extracted from either of those sample types. The CDR3 measures 17 amino acids from cysteine to phenylalanine. Left in the record is the CDR3 DNA by itself, 51 bases read in frame from the first base. The germline V gene encodes CDR1 SGHKS and CDR2 YYEKEE (reference sequence). For this chain, trimming is 4 bases at the V end and 3 bases at the J end, and the number of junction bases without a gene match is 15. Results the study describes overall, beyond this receptor: The amount of clinical and demographic metadata varied by source and participant and was provided uncurated.

This clone was picked up one time. It lacks a known antigen. No base quality information exists; no much larger clone differs at one position. TCRbeta CDR3 regions were amplified from genomic DNA using the immunoSEQ Assay, a bias-controlled multiplex PCR. The study's processing was this. Nucleated cell counts per sample were estimated from amplification of reference gene primers within the assay. To quantify the absolute abundance of each unique TCRbeta CDR3 rearrangement, sequence reads were collapsed and filtered. For each sample, productive Simpson clonality was calculated as the square root of Simpson's diversity index over productive rearrangements. Drawn from immuneACCESS, this table holds only the in-frame rearrangements with V and J called that TCRdb kept. Clones are partly lost; checked studies trace under half to an unresolved V gene and leave the rest unexplained. That table gives V, J and clone size, and the DNA gave D and trimming. This sample has approximately 10,000 clones in its table, and roughly 91% of those were observed once. Of the sample, less than 25% is held by the ten largest clones.

This TCR was sampled from a woman aged 55 to 70 with active COVID-19. The sequence links TRBV5-5 to TRBJ2-7, with 8 bases aligning to TRBD2. Sample: peripheral blood. The CDR3 region: CASSLGVAGFRSYEQYF. The base sequence is TGTGCCAGCAGCCTGGGGGTAGCGGGATTTCGGAGCTACGAGCAGTACTTC.